The present TCR beta chain was sequenced within a study of blood T cell repertoires in COVID-19. Study-level information: The analysed material was cDNA or gDNA that came from T cells, B-cell-depleted T cells, or PBMCs.

The ends were cut back, 4 bases at V and 5 bases at J, with 11 bases in the middle. Germline V gives CDR1 GTSNPN, CDR2 SVGIG (reference sequence). The CDR3 runs to 12 residues. During active infection, Seattle patients enrolled and were then monitored through disease. Libraries were prepared by immunoSEQ multiplex PCR; TCRdb keeps only in-frame clonotypes and omits some of them. Seen here are tens of thousands of clones, roughly 77% observed once, and the top ten hold around a third. Sequenced material: peripheral blood. The chain carries TRBV30 and TRBJ1-2; weak D call: TRBD1 (5 bases). This TCR came from a man aged 60 to 69 with COVID-19, enrolled during active disease. The CDR3 loop is CAWIKGVYGYTF. As DNA, the CDR3 is TGTGCCTGGATCAAAGGGGTATATGGCTACACCTTC.